This T cell receptor beta chain was sequenced for a study of OX40 agonist ivuxolimab in advanced cancers. Context from the whole study: The costimulatory receptor OX40 (CD134) was targeted by ivuxolimab, a fully human IgG2 agonistic monoclonal antibody. Of the roughly 54 patients in dose escalation, 19 had hepatocellular carcinoma, some 15 had melanoma, 9 had renal cell carcinoma and 9 had head and neck cancer. In the dose-escalation cohort, nearly 85% of patients were male, and the mean age was 60 years with a range of about 23 to 79. Prior anti-PD-1, anti-PD-L1 or anti-CTLA-4 therapy was permitted, and checkpoint inhibitors had been received by more than 35% of dose-escalation patients. Intravenous ivuxolimab was administered to patients every 2 weeks at six dose levels: 0.01, 0.1, 0.3, 1.5, 3 and 10 mg/kg. Partial responses occurred in three dose-escalation patients: two with cutaneous melanoma and one with hepatocellular carcinoma. The paper reports the monotherapy dose-escalation portion (N = 52 patients) of the phase I ivuxolimab trial. The point of sequencing TCRbeta in the periphery was to test whether ivuxolimab changed TCR sequence diversity and drove clonal T-cell expansion. General findings and caveats noted by the study authors: In the 0.1-3.0 mg/kg groups, partial responders had among the lowest normalized peripheral clonal expansion, particularly in CD8+ T cells. Low levels of normalized T-cell clonal expansion were also seen in some patients who did not respond. After ivuxolimab, more expanded clones were found on average in CD8+ T cells than in CD4+ T cells. The antigen specificity of the clonally expanded peripheral T cells was not determined. At doses of 0.1 to 3.0 mg/kg, clonal expansion of both CD4+ and CD8+ T cells in blood was seen between baseline and week 6.

This clone appeared a few times. Its antigen is not yet known. Base qualities were left out, and no much larger clone turns up one base away. For sequencing of the TCRbeta CDR3 region, genomic DNA was extracted from the sorted cells. The immunoSEQ Assay was used to sequence the TCRbeta CDR3 regions. TCRdb obtained this table from immuneACCESS and retained in-frame rearrangements with V and J assigned. These tables miss some clones; where compared with another copy, unresolved V genes account for less than half of the shortfall, and the remainder is unexplained. The sample table contains about 76,000 clones; only one count was recorded for roughly 87% of them. Less than 4% of the sample is in the top ten clones. The trial excluded patients who had a history of autoimmune disease or were on systemic immunosuppression. In every dose cohort, peripheral blood was drawn for TCR sequencing at baseline, cycle 4 day 1, and cycle 7 day 1. The samples were drawn from a first-in-human, open-label, multicenter phase I dose-escalation trial of ivuxolimab. Adults with locally advanced or metastatic melanoma, renal cell carcinoma, hepatocellular carcinoma or head and neck squamous cell carcinoma were enrolled in the trial. CD4+ and CD8+ T cells were sorted separately from peripheral blood before TCR sequencing.

Counted from cysteine to phenylalanine, this CDR3 has 18 amino acids. The retained sequence is limited to the CDR3, 54 bases, with the frame set at the first base. The germline V gene sets CDR1 to SGHDT and CDR2 to YYEEEE. The junction shows trimming of 0 bases on V and 4 bases on J, and the gene matches do not reach 16 bases of it. The clonotype comes from an adult with an advanced solid tumor such as melanoma, head and neck, liver or kidney cancer. This sequence uses TRBV5-6 and TRBJ2-7; 7 junctional bases match TRBD2. The source material was CD4+ or CD8+ T cells sorted from blood, sampled in a trial of the OX40 agonist ivuxolimab. The DNA sequence follows: TGTGCCAGCAGCTTGGCCTTGGAGCGGGGCCGACCATCGTACGAGCAGTACTTC. The translation is CASSLALERGRPSYEQYF.